The clone carrying this TCR beta chain was recorded at least ten times. RNA transcripts gave rise to amplified TCR beta CDR3 regions. RT-PCR in the first round (using the HTBI primer set) targeted the TCR CDR3. TCRdb called the multiplex PCR reads again in MiXCR, with one record for every CDR3 protein. This table holds some 320,000 distinct CDR3 sequences, around 15% found once. Deletions cut 2 bases from V and 2 bases from J, with 7 bases between. The CDR3 totals 13 residues. These data belong to a study of T cells in Graves' hyperthyroidism and ophthalmopathy. More than 9.5 ml fresh peripheral blood yielded the PBMCs.

Sequencing was done on a sample of blood. The chain is built from TRBV12-3 or TRBV12-4 and TRBJ2-7; D gene unclear. This clonotype was obtained from a woman in her thirties or forties with Graves' ophthalmopathy. The DNA for the CDR3 is TGTGCCAGCAGTTTAAGATCCCCCTACGAGCAGTACTTC. Translated: CASSLRSPYEQYF.